This T cell receptor (beta chain) was retrieved from a study of blood T cell repertoires in COVID-19. On the study more broadly: COVID-19 samples collected from the United States, Italy and Spain covered acute and convalescent phases. The analysed material was cDNA or gDNA that came from T cells, B-cell-depleted T cells, or PBMCs.

Methods used by the authors: The authors estimated nucleated cell counts from reference gene primer amplification. Sequencing was performed with immunoSEQ multiplex PCR; in TCRdb, only in-frame clones are kept and a portion is missing. Clonal size and the V and J genes are those of that table, whereas D and trimming came from the DNA. The data show 70,000 to 95,000 clones, 86% seen once. Looked up from germline, CDR1 is SNHLY and CDR2 is FYNNEI. This CDR3 comprises 12 residues. V was trimmed by 3 bases and J by 3 bases, leaving 6 bases between them. This TCR was sampled from a human donor in a cohort sampled during active COVID-19. Source material: peripheral blood. J is TRBJ2-7 and V is TRBV2, with D maybe TRBD2 (6 bases). The CDR3 reads CASSEGGYEQYF. CDR3 coding DNA: TGTGCCAGCAGTGAGGGGGGCTACGAGCAGTACTTC.